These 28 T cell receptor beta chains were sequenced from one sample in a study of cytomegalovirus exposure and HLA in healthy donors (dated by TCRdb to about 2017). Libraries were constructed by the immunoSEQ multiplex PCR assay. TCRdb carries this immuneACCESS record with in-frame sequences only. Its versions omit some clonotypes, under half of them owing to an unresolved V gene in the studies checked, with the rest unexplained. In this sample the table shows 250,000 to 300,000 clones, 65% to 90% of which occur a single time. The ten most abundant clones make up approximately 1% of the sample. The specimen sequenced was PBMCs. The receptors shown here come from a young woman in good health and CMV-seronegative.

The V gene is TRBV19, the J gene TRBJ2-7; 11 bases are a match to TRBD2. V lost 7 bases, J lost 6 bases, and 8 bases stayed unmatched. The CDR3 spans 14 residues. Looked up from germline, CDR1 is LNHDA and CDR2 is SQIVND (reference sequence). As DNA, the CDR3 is TGTGCCAGTATGCGACTAGCGGGGTCTGGCGAGCAGTACTTC. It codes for CASMRLAGSGEQYF.

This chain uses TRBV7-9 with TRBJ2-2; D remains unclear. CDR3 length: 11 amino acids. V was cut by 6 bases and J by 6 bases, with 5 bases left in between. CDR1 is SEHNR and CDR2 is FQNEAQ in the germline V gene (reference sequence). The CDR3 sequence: CASRPAGELFF. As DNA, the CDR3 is TGTGCCAGCAGGCCGGCCGGGGAGCTGTTTTTT.

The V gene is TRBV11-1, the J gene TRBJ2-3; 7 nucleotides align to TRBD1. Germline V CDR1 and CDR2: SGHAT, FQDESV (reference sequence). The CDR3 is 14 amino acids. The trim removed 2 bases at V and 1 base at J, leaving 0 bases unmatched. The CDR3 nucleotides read TGTGCCAGCAGCTTACAGGGGGGCACAGATACGCAGTATTTT. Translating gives CASSLQGGTDTQYF.

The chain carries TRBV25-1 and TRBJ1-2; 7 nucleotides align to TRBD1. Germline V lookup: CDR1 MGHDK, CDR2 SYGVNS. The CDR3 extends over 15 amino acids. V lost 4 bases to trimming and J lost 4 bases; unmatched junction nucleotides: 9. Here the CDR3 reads CASSALTGSGYGYTF. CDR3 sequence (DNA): TGTGCCAGCAGTGCCTTGACAGGGTCCGGCTATGGCTACACCTTC.

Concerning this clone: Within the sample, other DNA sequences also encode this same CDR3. CDR3: CASSVGAGTEAFF. CDR3 coding DNA: TGTGCCAGCAGCGTAGGGGCGGGAACTGAAGCTTTCTTT. This chain uses TRBV9 with TRBJ1-1; D remains unclear. The CDR3 has 13 amino acids. V dropped 0 bases and J dropped 5 bases, with 8 bases sitting between them. The germline V gene encodes CDR1 SGDLS and CDR2 YYNGEE.

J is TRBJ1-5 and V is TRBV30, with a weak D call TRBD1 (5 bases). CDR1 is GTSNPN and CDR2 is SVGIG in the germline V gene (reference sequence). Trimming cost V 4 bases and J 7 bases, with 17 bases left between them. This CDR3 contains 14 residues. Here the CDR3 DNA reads TGTGCCTGGAAGGTCGCGGGGGTGAGGCAGCCCCAGCATTTT. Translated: CAWKVAGVRQPQHF.

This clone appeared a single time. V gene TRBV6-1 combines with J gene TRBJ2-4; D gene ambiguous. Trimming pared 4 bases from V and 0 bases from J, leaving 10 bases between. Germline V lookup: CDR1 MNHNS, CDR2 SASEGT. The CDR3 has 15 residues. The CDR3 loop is CASSGGLLAKNIQYF. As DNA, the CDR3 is TGTGCCAGCAGTGGTGGGCTACTAGCCAAAAACATTCAGTACTTC.

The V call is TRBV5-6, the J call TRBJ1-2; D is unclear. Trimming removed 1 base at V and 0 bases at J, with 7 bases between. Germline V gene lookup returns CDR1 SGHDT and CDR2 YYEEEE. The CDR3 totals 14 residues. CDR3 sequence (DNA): TGTGCCAGCAGCTTGTCGGGAGCTAACTATGGCTACACCTTC. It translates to CASSLSGANYGYTF.

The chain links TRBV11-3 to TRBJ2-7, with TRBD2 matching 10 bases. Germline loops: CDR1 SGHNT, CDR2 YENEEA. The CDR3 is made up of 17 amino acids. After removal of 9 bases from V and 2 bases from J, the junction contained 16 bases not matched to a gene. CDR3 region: CARGPRGLAGATYEQYF. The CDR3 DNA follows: TGTGCCAGGGGACCCAGGGGGCTAGCGGGGGCCACCTACGAGCAGTACTTC.

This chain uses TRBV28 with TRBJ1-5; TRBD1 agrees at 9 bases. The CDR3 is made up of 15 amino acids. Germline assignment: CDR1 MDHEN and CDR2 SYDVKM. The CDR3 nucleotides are TGTGGAATGGGGACAGGGTACCATAGCAATCAGCCCCAGCATTTT. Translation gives CGMGTGYHSNQPQHF.

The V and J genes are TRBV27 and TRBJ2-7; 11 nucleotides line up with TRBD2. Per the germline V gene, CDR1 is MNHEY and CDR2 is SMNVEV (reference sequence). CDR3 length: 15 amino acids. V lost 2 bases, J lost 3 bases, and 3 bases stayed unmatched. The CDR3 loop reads CASSLGLAGYYEQYF. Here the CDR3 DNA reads TGTGCCAGCAGTTTAGGACTAGCGGGCTACTACGAGCAGTACTTC.

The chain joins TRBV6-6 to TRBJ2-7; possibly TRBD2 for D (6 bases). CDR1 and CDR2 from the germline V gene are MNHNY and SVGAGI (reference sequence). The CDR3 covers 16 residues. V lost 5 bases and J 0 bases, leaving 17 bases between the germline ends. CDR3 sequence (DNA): TGTGCCAGCAGTCTCGGTCCCGGGACTCGCTCCTACGAGCAGTACTTC. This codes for CASSLGPGTRSYEQYF.

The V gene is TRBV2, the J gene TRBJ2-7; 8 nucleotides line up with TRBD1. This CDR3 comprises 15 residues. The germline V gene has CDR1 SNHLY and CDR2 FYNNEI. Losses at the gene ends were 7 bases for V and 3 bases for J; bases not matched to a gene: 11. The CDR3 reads CASTEAGTGVYEQYF. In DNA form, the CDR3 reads TGTGCCAGCACCGAAGCAGGGACAGGAGTCTACGAGCAGTACTTC.

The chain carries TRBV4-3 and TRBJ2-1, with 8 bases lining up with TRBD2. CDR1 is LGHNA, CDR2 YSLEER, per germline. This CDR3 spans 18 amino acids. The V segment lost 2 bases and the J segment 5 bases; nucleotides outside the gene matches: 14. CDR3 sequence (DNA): TGCGCCAGCAGCCAAAATAGTGTTCAGGGCGGGGGGAACAATGAGCAGTTCTTC. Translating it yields CASSQNSVQGGGNNEQFF.

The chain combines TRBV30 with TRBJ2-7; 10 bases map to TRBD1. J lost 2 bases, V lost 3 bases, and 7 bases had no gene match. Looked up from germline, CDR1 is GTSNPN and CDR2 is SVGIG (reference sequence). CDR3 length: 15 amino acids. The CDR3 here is CAWRRPGTGAYEQYF. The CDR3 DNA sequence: TGTGCCTGGAGGCGGCCCGGGACAGGGGCCTACGAGCAGTACTTC. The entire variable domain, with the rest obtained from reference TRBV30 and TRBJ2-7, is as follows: SQTIHQWPATLVQPVGSPLSLECTVEGTSNPNLYWYRQAAGRGLQLLFYSVGIGQISSEVPQNLSASRPQDRQFILSSKKLLLSDSGFYLCAWRRPGTGAYEQYFGPGTRLTVT.

The CDR3 protein is CASRLGSGSNEQFF. The CDR3 coding sequence is TGTGCCAGCCGCTTGGGCAGCGGGAGTAATGAGCAGTTCTTC. This chain uses TRBV6-4 with TRBJ2-1; TRBD2 matches at 8 bases. Trimming removed 8 bases from V and 7 bases from J; junction bases left unmatched: 10. This CDR3 region has 14 residues. Germline CDR1 reads MRHNA; CDR2 reads SNTAGT.

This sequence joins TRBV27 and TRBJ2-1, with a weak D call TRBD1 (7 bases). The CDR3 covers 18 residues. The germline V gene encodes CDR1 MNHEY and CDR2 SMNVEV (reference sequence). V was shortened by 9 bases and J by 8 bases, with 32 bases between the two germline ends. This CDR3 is CASRARGYPRRDLDEQFF. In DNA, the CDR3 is TGTGCCAGTAGGGCCAGGGGGTACCCCCGGCGGGATCTCGATGAGCAGTTCTTC.

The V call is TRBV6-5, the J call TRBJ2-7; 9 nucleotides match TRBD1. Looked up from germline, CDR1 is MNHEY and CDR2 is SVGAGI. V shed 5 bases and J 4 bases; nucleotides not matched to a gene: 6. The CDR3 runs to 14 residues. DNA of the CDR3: TGTGCCAGCAGTCTATGGGGACAGGGTTACGAGCAGTACTTC. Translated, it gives CASSLWGQGYEQYF.

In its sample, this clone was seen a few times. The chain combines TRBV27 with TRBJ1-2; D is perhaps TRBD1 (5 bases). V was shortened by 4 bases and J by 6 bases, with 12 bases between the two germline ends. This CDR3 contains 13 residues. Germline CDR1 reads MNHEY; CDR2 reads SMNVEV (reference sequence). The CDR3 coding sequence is TGTGCCAGCAGTTCAGACAGAGAGGATGGCTACACCTTC. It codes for CASSSDREDGYTF.

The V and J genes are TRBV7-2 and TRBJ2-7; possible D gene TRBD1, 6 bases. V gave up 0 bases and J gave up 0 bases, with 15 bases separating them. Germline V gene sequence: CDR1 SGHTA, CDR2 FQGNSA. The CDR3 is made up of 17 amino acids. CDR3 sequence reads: CASSLAGPGHPSYEQYF. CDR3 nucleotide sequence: TGTGCCAGCAGCTTAGCGGGGCCGGGACACCCCTCCTACGAGCAGTACTTC.

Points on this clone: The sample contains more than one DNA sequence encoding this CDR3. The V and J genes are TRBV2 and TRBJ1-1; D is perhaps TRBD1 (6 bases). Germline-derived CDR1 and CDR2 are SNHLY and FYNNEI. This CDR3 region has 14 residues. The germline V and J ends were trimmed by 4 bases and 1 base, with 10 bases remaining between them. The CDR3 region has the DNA TGTGCCAGCAGTGGAGGACAGCGGAACACTGAAGCTTTCTTT. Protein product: CASSGGQRNTEAFF. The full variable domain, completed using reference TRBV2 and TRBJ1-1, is EPEVTQTPSHQVTQMGQEVILRCVPISNHLYFYWYRQILGQKVEFLVSFYNNEISEKSEIFDDQFSVERPDGSNFTLKIRSTKLEDSAMYFCASSGGQRNTEAFFGQGTRLTVV.

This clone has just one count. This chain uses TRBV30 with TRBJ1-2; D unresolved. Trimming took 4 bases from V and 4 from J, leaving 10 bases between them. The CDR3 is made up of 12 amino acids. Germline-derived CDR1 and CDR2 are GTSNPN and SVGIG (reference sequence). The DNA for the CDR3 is TGTGCCTGGAATCCGGGGAGCTATGGCTACACCTTC. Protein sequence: CAWNPGSYGYTF.

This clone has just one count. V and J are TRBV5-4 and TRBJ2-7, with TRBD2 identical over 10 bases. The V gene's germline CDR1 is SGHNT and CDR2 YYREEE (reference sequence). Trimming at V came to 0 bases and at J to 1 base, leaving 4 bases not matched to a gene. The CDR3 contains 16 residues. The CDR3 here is CASSLAGSGRSYEQYF. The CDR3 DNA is TGTGCCAGCAGCTTGGCCGGTAGCGGGAGGTCCTACGAGCAGTACTTC.

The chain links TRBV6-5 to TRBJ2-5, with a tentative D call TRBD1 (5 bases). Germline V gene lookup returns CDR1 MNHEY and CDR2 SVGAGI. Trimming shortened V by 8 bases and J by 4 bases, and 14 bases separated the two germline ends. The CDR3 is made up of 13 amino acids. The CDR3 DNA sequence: TGTGCCAGCCGTAATACAGGCCCAGAGACCCAGTACTTC. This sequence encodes CASRNTGPETQYF.

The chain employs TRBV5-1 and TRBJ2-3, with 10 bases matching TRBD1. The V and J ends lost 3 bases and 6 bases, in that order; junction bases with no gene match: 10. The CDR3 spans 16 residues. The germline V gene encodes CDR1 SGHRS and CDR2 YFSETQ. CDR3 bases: TGCGCCAGCAGCTCCCGGCCGGGACAGGGGTCGGATACGCAGTATTTT. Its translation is CASSSRPGQGSDTQYF. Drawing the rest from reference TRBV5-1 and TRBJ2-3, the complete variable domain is KAGVTQTPRYLIKTRGQQVTLSCSPISGHRSVSWYQQTPGQGLQFLFEYFSETQRNKGNFPGRFSGRQFSNSRSEMNVSTLELGDSALYLCASSSRPGQGSDTQYFGPGTRLTVL.

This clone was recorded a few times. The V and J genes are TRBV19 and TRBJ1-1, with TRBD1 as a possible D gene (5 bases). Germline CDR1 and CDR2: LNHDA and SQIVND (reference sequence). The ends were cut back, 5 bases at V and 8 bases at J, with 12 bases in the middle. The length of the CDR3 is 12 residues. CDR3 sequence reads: CASSSITGEAFF. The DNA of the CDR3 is TGTGCCAGTAGTTCAATAACAGGAGAAGCTTTCTTT.

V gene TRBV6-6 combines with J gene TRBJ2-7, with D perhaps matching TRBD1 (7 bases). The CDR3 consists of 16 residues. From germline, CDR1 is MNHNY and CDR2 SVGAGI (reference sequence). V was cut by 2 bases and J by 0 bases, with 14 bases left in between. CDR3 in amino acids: CASSYAGQRGSYEQYF. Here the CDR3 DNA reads TGTGCCAGCAGTTACGCGGGACAGCGAGGCTCCTACGAGCAGTACTTC.

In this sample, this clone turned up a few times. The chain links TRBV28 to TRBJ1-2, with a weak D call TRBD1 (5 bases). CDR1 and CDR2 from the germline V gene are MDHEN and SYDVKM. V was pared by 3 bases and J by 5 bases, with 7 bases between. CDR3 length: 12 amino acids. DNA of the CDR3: TGTGCCAGCAGTTTCGGGGGGTATGGCTACACCTTC. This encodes CASSFGGYGYTF.